Described below is a single TCR beta chain sequence and its context. This sample was included in a study of blood T cell repertoires in COVID-19. V lost 4 bases to trimming and J lost 6 bases, with 16 bases between them. The CDR3 covers 14 residues. Germline CDR1 and CDR2: SGHNT and YYREEE (reference sequence). The repertoire was sequenced with immunoSEQ multiplex PCR; TCRdb's copy has only in-frame clones and lacks some. The data show approximately 190,000 clones, with about 88% seen just once and under 15% held by the top ten. The V gene is TRBV5-4, the J gene TRBJ1-1; D remains ambiguous. Sequenced material: peripheral blood. This receptor was obtained from a man younger than 40 with active or convalescent COVID-19. The DNA for the CDR3 is TGTGCCAGCAGCCATAAACAGATAGCGGCTGAAGCTTTCTTT. Protein: CASSHKQIAAEAFF. The complete variable domain, with remaining parts taken from reference TRBV5-4 and TRBJ1-1, reads ETGVTQSPTHLIKTRGQQVTLRCSSQSGHNTVSWYQQALGQGPQFIFQYYREEENGRGNFPPRFSGLQFPNYSSELNVNALELDDSALYLCASSHKQIAAEAFFGQGTRLTVV.